This TCR beta chain was recorded in a study of neurological immune-mediated disorders. By 5'RACE with 10-nucleotide random UMIs, the cDNA was made. From the 5' RACE reads, TCRdb called clonotypes with MiXCR, one entry per CDR3 protein. The repertoire holds about 55,000 distinct CDR3 sequences, with approximately 3.6% as singletons. V lost 4 bases to trimming and J lost 5 bases, with 8 bases between them. Per the germline V gene, CDR1 is LGHDT and CDR2 is YNNKEL (reference sequence). This CDR3 has 12 residues. This clonotype was counted at least ten times. The rearrangement joins TRBV3-1 to TRBJ2-5; TRBD2 might be the D (6 bases). The sample comprised CD4+ T cells from blood. The receptor was isolated from a woman aged 40-49 years with multiple sclerosis. CDR3 residues: CASSRTTETQYF. DNA of the CDR3: TGTGCCAGCAGCCGGACTACGGAGACCCAGTACTTC.